The entry below gives a single T cell receptor beta chain sequence along with its context. Its specificity is not known. The CDR3 extends over 13 amino acids. V lost 3 bases and J lost 11, with 15 bases in between. The germline gives CDR1 SGHRS, CDR2 YFSETQ. This record comes from a study of shared clonotypes between healthy human individuals. Study information: There were three CD4 naive, three CD4 memory, two CD8 naive and one CD8 memory plates per donor. General study findings and limits: Clonotype sharing levels among donors were expected to vary with sequencing depth.

On sorted subsets, replicate PCRs used about 0.2 ug DNA, or tens of thousands of T cell genomes. TCRdb's table, derived via immunoSEQ multiplex PCR, lists solely in-frame clones and lacks some. This sample carries over 2 million clones, 90% to 95% of them seen once, and the ten largest clones take approximately 0.13%. This TCR derives from a man aged 18 to 35 in good health. The chain joins TRBV5-1 to TRBJ2-1; D unresolved. The sample comprised naive CD4+ T cells sorted from blood. Subset here: CD45RA+ positively selected. The CDR3 loop reads CASSSGSGPKQFF. CDR3 nucleotides: TGCGCCAGCAGCTCTGGCAGTGGGCCCAAGCAGTTCTTC.